The 25 T cell receptor beta chains given below trace back to one sample, sequenced in a study of blood T cell repertoires in COVID-19. TCRdb keeps only in-frame clones here, not all; method: immunoSEQ multiplex PCR. The repertoire consists of approximately 110,000 clones, with more than 80% occurring once and the leading ten covering approximately 3%. The source material was peripheral blood. The receptors were gathered from a woman over 75 with COVID-19, enrolled during active disease.

This clone was seen more than once but under ten times. The CDR3 here is CATTVGQGPAEAFF. As DNA, the CDR3 is TGTGCCACCACCGTCGGGCAGGGGCCCGCTGAAGCTTTCTTT. The V call is TRBV6-5, the J call TRBJ1-1, with D maybe TRBD1 (6 bases). Trimming removed 10 bases from V and 6 bases from J, with 21 bases in between. This CDR3 region has 14 residues. Per the germline V gene, CDR1 is MNHEY and CDR2 is SVGAGI.

The chain links TRBV3-1 (or the pseudogene TRBV3-2) to TRBJ2-1; 13 positions match TRBD2. V lost 3 bases and J lost 8; bases outside the gene matches: 10. Germline CDR1 is LGHDT and CDR2 is YNNKEL (reference sequence). The CDR3 extends over 17 amino acids. Here the CDR3 reads CASSQVLAGGPGDEQFF. The CDR3 DNA follows: TGTGCCAGCAGCCAGGTACTAGCGGGAGGGCCTGGGGATGAGCAGTTCTTC.

The J gene is TRBJ1-5, the V gene TRBV7-2, with no clear D. This CDR3 is 14 amino acids long. CDR1 is SGHTA, CDR2 FQGNSA, per germline. V lost 3 bases to trimming and J lost 4 bases, with 10 bases between them. CDR3 in amino acids: CASSFRTGNQPQHF. CDR3 DNA sequence: TGTGCCAGCAGCTTTCGGACGGGGAATCAGCCCCAGCATTTT.

This chain uses TRBV7-3 with TRBJ2-3; 7 positions agree with TRBD1. Germline V gene data show CDR1 as SGHTA and CDR2 as FQGTGA. The CDR3 extends over 15 amino acids. V lost 5 bases, J lost 3 bases, and 8 bases stayed unmatched. The CDR3 spells CASSRQGGDTDTQYF. The CDR3 coding sequence is TGTGCCAGCAGCCGACAGGGTGGGGATACAGATACGCAGTATTTT.

This sequence joins TRBV6-5 and TRBJ1-6, with 7 nucleotides matching TRBD1. CDR3 length: 14 residues. The ends lost 5 bases at V and 5 bases at J; junction bases unmatched: 3. Germline V gives CDR1 MNHEY, CDR2 SVGAGI. Written as DNA, the CDR3 is TGTGCCAGCAGTCTCGGGACAGATAATTCACCCCTCCACTTT. It specifies CASSLGTDNSPLHF.

The J gene is TRBJ2-1, the V gene TRBV19; 7 positions agree with TRBD2. The V gene's germline CDR1 is LNHDA and CDR2 SQIVND (reference sequence). CDR3 length: 15 amino acids. With V trimmed by 7 bases and J by 9 bases, 15 bases remained unmatched. The CDR3 protein is CASTPRGRELGEQFF. CDR3 coding DNA: TGTGCCAGTACCCCGAGAGGGCGGGAGCTGGGTGAGCAGTTCTTC.

The chain combines TRBV6-5 with TRBJ2-4; tentative D call: TRBD1 (6 bases). There are 15 residues in the CDR3. Looked up from germline, CDR1 is MNHEY and CDR2 is SVGAGI. V lost 5 bases, J lost 2 bases, and 13 bases lay in between. The DNA for the CDR3 is TGTGCCAGCAGTCCTCTAGGACAGCCCAAAAACATTCAGTACTTC. Encoded protein: CASSPLGQPKNIQYF.

The chain links TRBV7-2 to TRBJ1-1; 7 nucleotides align to TRBD1. CDR1 is SGHTA, CDR2 FQGNSA, per germline. V was pared by 1 base and J by 5 bases, with 10 bases of the junction left unmatched. The CDR3 runs to 16 residues. The CDR3 DNA reads TGTGCCAGCAGCTTAGGGGTCCTAGAGGGGGCTACTGAAGCTTTCTTT. This translates into CASSLGVLEGATEAFF.

This clone was picked up a small number of times. The chain is built from TRBV7-9 and TRBJ1-2; D not resolved. The V gene's germline CDR1 is SEHNR and CDR2 FQNEAQ (reference sequence). Trimming removed 1 base from V and 4 bases from J, with 13 bases in between. The CDR3 totals 15 residues. The CDR3 loop is CASSLEAGNSYGYTF. The CDR3, as DNA: TGTGCCAGCAGCTTAGAGGCAGGCAACTCCTATGGCTACACCTTC. Supplemented by reference TRBV7-9 and TRBJ1-2, the full variable domain reads DTGVSQNPRHKITKRGQNVTFRCDPISEHNRLYWYRQTLGQGPEFLTYFQNEAQLEKSRLLSDRFSAERPKGSFSTLEIQRTEQGDSAMYLCASSLEAGNSYGYTFGSGTRLTVV.

The chain links TRBV2 to TRBJ1-4; D is ambiguous. The CDR3 length is 13 residues. Germline CDR1 SNHLY, CDR2 FYNNEI. Trimming removed 7 bases at V and 5 bases at J, with 11 bases between. CDR3 protein: CASNAGLNEKLFF. The CDR3 nucleotides read TGTGCCAGCAACGCAGGTTTGAATGAAAAACTGTTTTTT.

This chain links TRBV5-4 with TRBJ1-1; 8 bases fit TRBD1. The CDR3 is made up of 13 amino acids. Germline trimming cut 3 bases from V and 5 bases from J; bases unmatched to any gene: 3. The germline V gene has CDR1 SGHNT and CDR2 YYREEE (reference sequence). CDR3 in amino acids: CASSWTGRTEAFF. The DNA for the CDR3 is TGTGCCAGCAGCTGGACAGGGAGGACTGAAGCTTTCTTT.

The chain employs TRBV28 and TRBJ1-1; 7 bases fit TRBD1. J lost 11 bases, V lost 6 bases, and 21 bases had no gene match. CDR1 and CDR2 from the germline V gene are MDHEN and SYDVKM. The CDR3 sequence is 16 residues long. CDR3 nucleotide sequence: TGTGCCAGCAGCCCTATTATGACAGGGTACCATCCCGGGGCTTTCTTT. Translation gives CASSPIMTGYHPGAFF.

The V gene is TRBV3-1 (or the pseudogene TRBV3-2), the J gene TRBJ2-2; D remains unclear. CDR3 length: 17 residues. Trimming left V 2 bases short and J 1 base short, with 14 bases between. The germline CDR1 and CDR2 sequences are LGHDT and YNNKEL (reference sequence). In DNA form, the CDR3 reads TGTGCCAGCAGCCAATATAAAGAAAGACTGAACACCGGGGAGCTGTTTTTT. Its translation is CASSQYKERLNTGELFF.

This chain uses TRBV7-2 with TRBJ2-3; D gene ambiguous. Trimming took 5 bases from V and 2 from J, leaving 11 bases between them. The germline CDR1 and CDR2 sequences are SGHTA and FQGNSA. The CDR3 has 14 residues. In nucleotides, the CDR3 is TGTGCCAGCAGCACCCGCCAACTCACAGATACGCAGTATTTT. This codes for CASSTRQLTDTQYF.

There are a few counts of this clone. This CDR3 reads CASSPGGTSSYNEQFF. The CDR3, as DNA: TGTGCCAGCAGTCCAGGAGGGACGAGCTCCTACAATGAGCAGTTCTTC. The rearrangement links TRBV28 to TRBJ2-1; perhaps TRBD2 as D (6 bases). The V and J ends lost 5 bases and 0 bases respectively, with 14 bases between them. CDR3 length: 16 residues. CDR1 and CDR2 from the germline V gene are MDHEN and SYDVKM.

This clone has just a few counts. DNA of the CDR3: TGTGCCAGCATAACAGGGGATCAGCCCCAGCATTTT. Translating it yields CASITGDQPQHF. J is TRBJ1-5 and V is TRBV6-5; the match to TRBD1 covers 7 bases. The ends lost 7 bases at V and 5 bases at J; junction bases unmatched: 2. Germline lookup yields CDR1 MNHEY and CDR2 SVGAGI. The CDR3 is made up of 12 amino acids.

The chain combines TRBV28 with TRBJ1-5, with TRBD1 matching 8 bases. This CDR3 has 16 residues. CDR1 is MDHEN, CDR2 SYDVKM, per germline. After removal of 5 bases from V and 4 bases from J, the junction contained 10 bases not matched to a gene. CDR3: CASSAPGTGRNQPQHF. The CDR3 nucleotides read TGTGCCAGCAGTGCCCCGGGGACAGGACGTAATCAGCCCCAGCATTTT.

This rearrangement joins TRBV5-1 to TRBJ2-3; D gene unclear. The length of the CDR3 is 19 residues. V was cut by 5 bases and J by 4 bases, with 29 bases left in between. Germline V gene sequence: CDR1 SGHRS, CDR2 YFSETQ. CDR3 coding DNA: TGCGCCAGCAGTCTTTCCCCTTGGCTAGAGCAAGGTTCTGCAGATACGCAGTATTTT. This sequence encodes CASSLSPWLEQGSADTQYF.

The chain has TRBV18 and TRBJ1-2; D might be TRBD1 (6 bases). The CDR3 sequence is 14 residues long. CDR1 is KGHSH, CDR2 LQKENI, per germline. V shed 6 bases and J shed 5 bases, with 16 bases lying between them. CDR3 bases: TGTGCCAGCTCTCCCGACAGGCAGTTTTATGGCTACACCTTC. This sequence encodes CASSPDRQFYGYTF.

The chain has TRBV19 and TRBJ2-6, with D tentatively TRBD2 (6 bases). V was trimmed by 4 bases and J by 0 bases, leaving 16 bases between them. Germline V gene data show CDR1 as LNHDA and CDR2 as SQIVND (reference sequence). This CDR3 contains 18 residues. The CDR3 DNA follows: TGTGCCAGTAGTAAGGTTTGGGGGGAACTCTCTGGGGCCAACGTCCTGACTTTC. As protein: CASSKVWGELSGANVLTF.

To note about this clone: One junction end does not reproduce the germline sequence, and a read error may be involved. This chain links TRBV9 with TRBJ2-7; 8 bases fit TRBD1. In germline, CDR1 is SGDLS, CDR2 YYNGEE. The CDR3 is made up of 15 amino acids. As DNA, the CDR3 is TGTGCCAGCAGCGCCGAAGGGACAGGATCCTCCGAGCAGTACTTC. Translated, it gives CASSAEGTGSSEQYF.

The chain links TRBV1 to TRBJ2-7; the table's D call, TRBD1, was not checked against the DNA. TRBV1 is assigned pseudogene status. This CDR3 region has 19 residues. In DNA, the CDR3 is TGCACCAGCAGCCAAGATAGGTTCAGGGGCCGTAGCCGTTACTACGAGCAGTACTTC. It encodes CTSSQDRFRGRSRYYEQYF.

The rearrangement joins TRBV7-9 to TRBJ2-1, with 8 bases lining up with TRBD2. CDR1 and CDR2 from the germline V gene are SEHNR and FQNEAQ (reference sequence). Trimming cost V 5 bases and J 0 bases; bases outside gene matches: 6. The CDR3 has 16 residues. CDR3 bases: TGTGCCAGCAGCCTCCGGACTAGCAGCTCCTACAATGAGCAGTTCTTC. It is translated as CASSLRTSSSYNEQFF.

J is TRBJ1-1 and V is TRBV7-8, with a tentative D call TRBD1 (5 bases). This CDR3 has 16 amino acids. Trimming removed 6 bases at V and 0 bases at J, with 17 bases between. CDR1 is SGHVS and CDR2 is FQNEAQ in the germline V gene. CDR3 in amino acids: CASRSLRWGLNTEAFF. In nucleotides, the CDR3 is TGTGCCAGCAGGTCCCTGCGGTGGGGCCTGAACACTGAAGCTTTCTTT. Supplemented by reference TRBV7-8 and TRBJ1-1, the full variable domain reads GAGVSQSPRYKVAKRGQDVALRCDPISGHVSLFWYQQALGQGPEFLTYFQNEAQLDKSGLPSDRFFAERPEGSVSTLKIQRTQQEDSAVYLCASRSLRWGLNTEAFFGQGTRLTVV.

The chain is built from TRBV7-6 and TRBJ2-1, with TRBD2 identical over 7 bases. V was clipped by 6 bases and J by 4 bases; unmatched bases: 12. The germline CDR1 and CDR2 sequences are SGHVS and FNYEAQ. CDR3 length: 16 residues. The CDR3 is CASSSIGLAVYNEQFF. CDR3 nucleotide sequence: TGTGCCAGCAGTTCAATCGGTCTAGCGGTATACAATGAGCAGTTCTTC.